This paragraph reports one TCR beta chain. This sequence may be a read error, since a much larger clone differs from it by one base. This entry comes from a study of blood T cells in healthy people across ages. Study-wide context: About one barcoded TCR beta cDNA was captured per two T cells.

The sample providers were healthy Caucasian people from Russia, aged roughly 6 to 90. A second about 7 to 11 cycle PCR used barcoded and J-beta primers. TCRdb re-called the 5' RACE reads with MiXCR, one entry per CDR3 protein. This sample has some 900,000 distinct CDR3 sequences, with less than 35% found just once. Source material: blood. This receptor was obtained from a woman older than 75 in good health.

CDR3 protein: CRAPGASDTQYF. The CDR3, as DNA: TGCAGGGCGCCCGGGGCGTCAGATACGCAGTATTTT. The V and J genes are TRBV20-1 and TRBJ2-3; D may correspond to TRBD1 or TRBD2 (5 bases each). The CDR3 runs to 12 residues. Germline V lookup: CDR1 DFQATT, CDR2 SNEGSKA (reference sequence).